What follows is one T cell receptor (beta chain) and its context. Antigen unknown. These data come from a study of regulatory and conventional T cells in RAG deficiency. Conventional CD4+ T cells were sorted from blood as CD25-low CD127-high cells. Sequencing was performed with immunoSEQ multiplex PCR; in TCRdb, only in-frame clones are kept and a portion is missing. The sample includes around 23,000 clones, more than 85% seen only once; the top ten take approximately 0.78%. Germline V gene lookup returns CDR1 SGHAT and CDR2 FQNNGV. J lost 6 bases, V lost 6 bases, and 13 bases had no gene match. CDR3 length: 16 amino acids. Study-wide results and limits: Treg unique TCR beta sequences were about 92-fold fewer in Omenn syndrome and CID/AS patients than controls. Control T-cell subsets had markedly higher Shannon entropy and lower Simpson indices than RAG-deficient patients.

These records were also assigned to another study, of regulatory T cells. As that report states: Amplification used 52 TRBV primers and 13 TRBJ primers.

The sequence was collected from a human donor in good health. Sequenced sample: CD4+ T cells sorted from blood. The V gene is TRBV11-2, the J gene TRBJ2-1, with 8 bases that match TRBD2. The CDR3 reads CASSLFGGTRANEQFF. The CDR3 bases are TGTGCCAGCAGTTTATTCGGAGGGACTAGAGCCAATGAGCAGTTCTTC.